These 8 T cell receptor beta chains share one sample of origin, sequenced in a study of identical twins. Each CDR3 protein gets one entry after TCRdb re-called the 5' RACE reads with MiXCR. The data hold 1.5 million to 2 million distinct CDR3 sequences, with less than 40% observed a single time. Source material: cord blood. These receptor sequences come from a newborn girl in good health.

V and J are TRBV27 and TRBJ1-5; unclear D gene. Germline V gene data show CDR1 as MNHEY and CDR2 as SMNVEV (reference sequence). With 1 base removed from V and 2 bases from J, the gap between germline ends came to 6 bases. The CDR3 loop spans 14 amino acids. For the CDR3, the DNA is TGTGCCAGCAGTTTATTTTGGGGCAATCAGCCCCAGCATTTT. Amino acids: CASSLFWGNQPQHF.

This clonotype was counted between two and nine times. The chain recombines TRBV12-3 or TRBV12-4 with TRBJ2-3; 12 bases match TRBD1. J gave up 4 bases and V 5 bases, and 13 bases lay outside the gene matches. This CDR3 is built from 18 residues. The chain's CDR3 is CASSPTRDRGRRADTQYF. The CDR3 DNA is TGTGCCAGCAGTCCCACAAGGGACAGGGGGCGGCGCGCAGATACGCAGTATTTT.

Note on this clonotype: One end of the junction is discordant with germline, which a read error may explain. The CDR3 DNA sequence: TGTGCCAGCAGTGCTGGGCGGGGTACAACGAGCTCCTACAATGAACAGTTCTTC. Translating it yields CASSAGRGTTSSYNEQFF. This chain links TRBV2 with TRBJ2-1, with a possible D match to TRBD2 (6 bases). CDR3 length equals 18 residues. CDR1 and CDR2 (germline): SNHLY, FYNNEI. The whole variable domain, remainder taken from reference TRBV2 and TRBJ2-1, is EPEVTQTPSHQVTQMGQEVILRCVPISNHLYFYWYRQILGQKVEFLVSFYNNEISEKSEIFDDQFSVERPDGSNFTLKIRSTKLEDSAMYFCASSAGRGTTSSYNEQFFGPGTRLTVL.

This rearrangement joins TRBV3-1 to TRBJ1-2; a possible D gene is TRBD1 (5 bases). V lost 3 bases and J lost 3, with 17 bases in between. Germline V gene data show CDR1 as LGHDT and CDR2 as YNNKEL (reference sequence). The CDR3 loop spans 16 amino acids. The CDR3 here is CASSQLGTAKDYGYTF. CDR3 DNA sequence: TGTGCCAGCAGCCAGCTCGGGACGGCCAAGGACTATGGCTACACCTTC.

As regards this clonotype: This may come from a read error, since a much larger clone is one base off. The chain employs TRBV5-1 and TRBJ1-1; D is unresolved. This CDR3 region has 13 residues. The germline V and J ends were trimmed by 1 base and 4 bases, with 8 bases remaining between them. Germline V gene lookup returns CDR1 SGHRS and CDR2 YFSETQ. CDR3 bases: TGCGCCAGCAGCTTGCCAGAGGGCACTGAAGCTTTCTTT. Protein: CASSLPEGTEAFF.

This CDR3 reads CATSSAGGEQYF. The CDR3 DNA is TGTGCCACCAGTAGTGCAGGGGGCGAGCAGTACTTC. The V and J genes are TRBV24-1 and TRBJ2-7; TRBD1 matches 7 bases. The CDR3 spans 12 residues. V trimming: 6 bases; J trimming: 6 bases; junction bases outside the gene matches: 4. Germline V CDR1 and CDR2: KGHDR, SFDVKD.

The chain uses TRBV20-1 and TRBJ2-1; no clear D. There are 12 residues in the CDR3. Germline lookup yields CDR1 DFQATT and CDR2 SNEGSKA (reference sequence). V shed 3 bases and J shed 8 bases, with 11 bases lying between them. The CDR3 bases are TGCAGTGCTAGCGTGGCTTCCGATGAGCAGTTCTTC. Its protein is CSASVASDEQFF.

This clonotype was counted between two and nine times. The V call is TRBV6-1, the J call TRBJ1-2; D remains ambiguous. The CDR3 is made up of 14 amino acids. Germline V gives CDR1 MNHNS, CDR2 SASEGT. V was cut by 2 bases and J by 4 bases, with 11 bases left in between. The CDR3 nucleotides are TGTGCCAGCAGTGAAAGTCCAGCGTTCTATGGCTACACCTTC. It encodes CASSESPAFYGYTF.